This entry lists 31 T cell receptor beta chains sequenced from one sample in a study of blood T cell repertoires in COVID-19. Repertoires were generated with immunoSEQ multiplex PCR, while TCRdb's copy carries only in-frame clones and drops some. The table lists 200,000 or so clones, roughly 85% of them singletons, with over 3% in the top ten. The sequenced sample was PBMCs or T cells enriched from blood (not recorded which). These receptors came from a woman between 40 and 50 years old with acute COVID-19.

The rearrangement links TRBV29-1 to TRBJ2-7; TRBD1 aligns across 9 bases. The length of the CDR3 is 13 residues. The V and J ends lost 6 bases and 4 bases, in that order; junction bases with no gene match: 7. CDR1 and CDR2 from the germline V gene are SQVTM and ANQGSEA. The CDR3: CSVAGTGSYEQYV. The CDR3 DNA follows: TGCAGCGTCGCCGGGACAGGGTCTTACGAGCAGTACGTC.

The rearrangement joins TRBV7-3 to TRBJ2-3; 7 bases match TRBD2. From germline, CDR1 is SGHTA and CDR2 FQGTGA. The CDR3 is 14 amino acids. V dropped 1 base and J dropped 6; count of bases not matched to a gene: 4. The chain's CDR3 is CASSLIGEGDTQYF. CDR3 sequence (DNA): TGTGCCAGCAGCTTAATAGGGGAGGGGGATACGCAGTATTTT.

The rearrangement joins TRBV7-8 to TRBJ2-1; D call uncertain. The CDR3 extends over 13 amino acids. Looked up from germline, CDR1 is SGHVS and CDR2 is FQNEAQ. V lost 2 bases, J lost 4 bases, and 6 bases lay in between. The DNA for the CDR3 is TGTGCCAGCAGCTTAAGAGTGTACAATGAGCAGTTCTTC. Amino acid sequence: CASSLRVYNEQFF. Full variable domain (outside the CDR3, taken from reference TRBV7-8 and TRBJ2-1): GAGVSQSPRYKVAKRGQDVALRCDPISGHVSLFWYQQALGQGPEFLTYFQNEAQLDKSGLPSDRFFAERPEGSVSTLKIQRTQQEDSAVYLCASSLRVYNEQFFGPGTRLTVL.

This chain joins TRBV6-2 or TRBV6-3 and TRBJ2-1; D is perhaps TRBD1 (6 bases). The CDR3 sequence is 17 residues long. Per the germline V gene, CDR1 is MNHEY and CDR2 is SVGEGT. Trimming removed 0 bases from V and 3 bases from J, with 15 bases in between. CDR3 in amino acids: CASSYSRGSQRYNEQFF. Written as DNA, the CDR3 is TGTGCCAGCAGTTACTCGAGGGGGAGTCAACGCTACAATGAGCAGTTCTTC.

The V and J genes are TRBV19 and TRBJ1-1; D gene ambiguous. V was clipped by 3 bases and J by 2 bases, with 7 bases between them. Germline V gene sequence: CDR1 LNHDA, CDR2 SQIVND (reference sequence). CDR3 length: 13 residues. The CDR3 DNA is TGTGCCAGTAGTATCCTAACCAACACTGAAGCTTTCTTT. Translating gives CASSILTNTEAFF.

This clone was picked up a small number of times. V and J are TRBV18 and TRBJ2-7, with 10 bases lining up with TRBD2. CDR3 length: 17 amino acids. The germline V gene encodes CDR1 KGHSH and CDR2 LQKENI. V was pared by 3 bases and J by 0 bases, with 8 bases of the junction left unmatched. CDR3 loop: CASSPASGGSSSYEQYF. CDR3 coding DNA: TGTGCCAGCTCACCGGCTAGCGGGGGATCGAGCTCCTACGAGCAGTACTTC.

In nucleotides, the CDR3 is TGTGCCAGCTCACCACAGGACAGGGGGTACACTGAAGCTTTCTTT. This encodes CASSPQDRGYTEAFF. The rearrangement uses TRBV18 and TRBJ1-1; 10 nucleotides match TRBD1. Germline CDR1 reads KGHSH; CDR2 reads LQKENI. Unmatched junction bases numbered 2, after V lost 1 base and J lost 3 bases. The CDR3 spans 15 residues.

The CDR3 protein is CATSSTLSGGAPNTGELFF. CDR3 DNA sequence: TGTGCCACCAGCTCAACACTAAGTGGAGGGGCCCCGAACACCGGGGAGCTGTTTTTT. The chain couples TRBV15 to TRBJ2-2; the D gene is possibly TRBD2 (6 bases). Trimming pared 5 bases from V and 0 bases from J, leaving 22 bases between. Germline V lookup: CDR1 LNHNV, CDR2 YYDKDF (reference sequence). The CDR3 runs to 19 residues.

There are a few counts of this clone. CDR3 sequence: CASTDRRREGGGYTF. CDR3 DNA: TGTGCCAGCACCGACCGGCGCAGGGAAGGGGGAGGCTACACCTTC. The chain combines TRBV6-5 with TRBJ1-2; TRBD1 might be the D (6 bases). V was cut by 7 bases and J by 8 bases, with 23 bases left in between. CDR3 length: 15 residues. Germline lookup yields CDR1 MNHEY and CDR2 SVGAGI.

Concerning this clone: The sample carries other DNA sequences with the same CDR3. The rearrangement uses TRBV18 and TRBJ1-1; D gene unclear. The CDR3 contains 14 residues. The ends were cut back, 3 bases at V and 0 bases at J, with 8 bases in the middle. Germline V gives CDR1 KGHSH, CDR2 LQKENI. CDR3 sequence: CASSPQTLNTEAFF. In DNA, the CDR3 is TGTGCCAGCTCACCCCAGACACTGAACACTGAAGCTTTCTTT.

In this sample, this clone turned up once. The CDR3 is CSGSKRLAGANEQFF. The CDR3 DNA sequence: TGCAGCGGATCAAAAAGACTAGCGGGGGCAAATGAGCAGTTCTTC. The chain employs TRBV29-1 and TRBJ2-1; 12 bases fit TRBD2. This CDR3 contains 15 residues. CDR1 and CDR2 (germline): SQVTM, ANQGSEA. The J segment lost 7 bases and the V segment lost 7 bases, leaving 11 bases of the junction unmatched.

The rearrangement uses TRBV12-3 or TRBV12-4 and TRBJ1-4; D is uncertain. CDR3 length: 12 amino acids. Trimming cost V 2 bases and J 12 bases, with 10 bases left between them. This chain's CDR3 is CASSLNSVELFF. The CDR3, as DNA: TGTGCCAGCAGTTTAAATAGTGTTGAACTGTTTTTT.

V usage is TRBV10-3 and J usage is TRBJ1-5; 7 bases are shared with TRBD1. The CDR3 is 13 residues long. V trimming: 4 bases; J trimming: 5 bases; junction bases outside the gene matches: 2. Per germline, CDR1 ENHRY and CDR2 SYGVKD. In nucleotides, the CDR3 is TGTGCCATCAGTGGGACAGGAGATCAGCCCCAGCATTTT. This sequence encodes CAISGTGDQPQHF.

The chain carries TRBV6-1 and TRBJ2-7, with D uncertain. The CDR3 contains 11 residues. V lost 1 base and J lost 9, with 7 bases in between. Germline loops: CDR1 MNHNS, CDR2 SASEGT. CDR3 DNA sequence: TGTGCCAGCAGTGAAGGGGCTGTGCAGTACTTC. Translated, it gives CASSEGAVQYF.

This chain joins TRBV7-3 and TRBJ2-3; D gene uncertain. Germline V gene data show CDR1 as SGHTA and CDR2 as FQGTGA. The CDR3 is made up of 16 amino acids. V lost 1 base, J lost 0 bases, and 11 bases lay in between. This chain's CDR3 is CASSLMSGSSTDTQYF. CDR3 coding DNA: TGTGCCAGCAGCTTAATGTCAGGTTCTAGCACAGATACGCAGTATTTT.

V and J are TRBV5-8 and TRBJ2-1; 10 nucleotides match TRBD2. This CDR3 comprises 17 residues. J lost 2 bases, V lost 4 bases, and 9 bases had no gene match. Germline V gene data show CDR1 as SGHTS and CDR2 as YDEGEE. Here the CDR3 reads CASSLTRLAGTYNEQFF. Written as DNA, the CDR3 is TGTGCCAGCAGCCTAACCCGACTAGCGGGCACCTACAATGAGCAGTTCTTC.

The V and J genes are TRBV7-9 and TRBJ2-3; 13 bases fit TRBD2. V was clipped by 5 bases and J by 2 bases; unmatched bases: 10. This CDR3 region has 18 residues. The germline V gene encodes CDR1 SEHNR and CDR2 FQNEAQ (reference sequence). This CDR3 reads CASSRRLAGGTSTDTQYF. CDR3 sequence (DNA): TGTGCCAGCAGCCGACGACTAGCGGGGGGCACATCCACAGATACGCAGTATTTT.

The chain has TRBV9 and TRBJ1-4; 7 bases fit TRBD1. Trimming at V came to 5 bases and at J to 3 bases, leaving 16 bases not matched to a gene. The CDR3 spans 18 residues. Germline lookup yields CDR1 SGDLS and CDR2 YYNGEE. This chain's CDR3 is CASSRPERGGPSNEKLFF. The CDR3 DNA reads as TGTGCCAGCAGTCGCCCAGAGAGAGGGGGCCCGTCTAATGAAAAACTGTTTTTT.

The V call is TRBV6-2 or TRBV6-3, the J call TRBJ1-2, with D perhaps matching TRBD1 (5 bases). Between the trimmed V and J ends, which lost 0 bases and 7 bases, there was a span of 9 bases. CDR1 and CDR2 from the germline V gene are MNHEY and SVGEGT. The CDR3 totals 13 residues. In DNA form, the CDR3 reads TGTGCCAGCAGTTACTCGGACGGGGGTGGCTACACCTTC. Amino acids: CASSYSDGGGYTF.

The V and J genes are TRBV6-5 and TRBJ1-4; no clear D. The CDR3 length is 14 residues. The V end was cut by 2 bases, the J end by 5 bases, with 9 bases between. Germline lookup yields CDR1 MNHEY and CDR2 SVGAGI. CDR3 nucleotides: TGTGCCAGCAGTTACCCAGACGGGAATGAAAAACTGTTTTTT. It translates to CASSYPDGNEKLFF.

This clone was detected only a few times. The chain uses TRBV30 and TRBJ1-5, with 10 bases identical to TRBD1. Germline CDR1 and CDR2: GTSNPN and SVGIG (reference sequence). The J segment lost 6 bases and the V segment lost 5 bases, leaving 4 bases of the junction unmatched. There are 13 residues in the CDR3. CDR3 protein: CAWETGGGQPQHF. The CDR3 DNA reads TGTGCCTGGGAGACAGGGGGCGGTCAGCCCCAGCATTTT.

The chain combines TRBV7-9 with TRBJ1-1; D might be TRBD1 (5 bases). The CDR3 length is 10 residues. In germline, CDR1 is SEHNR, CDR2 FQNEAQ (reference sequence). The V and J ends lost 11 bases and 5 bases respectively, with 9 bases between them. The CDR3 spells CAGGGTEAFF. Written as DNA, the CDR3 is TGTGCCGGGGGGGGGACTGAAGCTTTCTTT. Drawing the rest from reference TRBV7-9 and TRBJ1-1, the complete variable domain is DTGVSQNPRHKITKRGQNVTFRCDPISEHNRLYWYRQTLGQGPEFLTYFQNEAQLEKSRLLSDRFSAERPKGSFSTLEIQRTEQGDSAMYLCAGGGTEAFFGQGTRLTVV.

The V and J genes are TRBV6-2 or TRBV6-3 and TRBJ1-2, with D maybe TRBD1 (5 bases). Germline-derived CDR1 and CDR2 are MNHEY and SVGEGT. The ends were cut back, 4 bases at V and 7 bases at J, with 19 bases in the middle. The CDR3 loop spans 15 amino acids. CDR3 coding DNA: TGTGCCAGCAGTTCCCCCAAGGGCGCGCAGGGTGGCTACACCTTC. The encoded protein is CASSSPKGAQGGYTF.

This clone was seen just once. The chain joins TRBV9 to TRBJ2-2, with 7 bases lining up with TRBD2. The trim removed 7 bases at V and 5 bases at J, leaving 5 bases unmatched. Germline CDR1 is SGDLS and CDR2 is YYNGEE. CDR3 length equals 13 residues. DNA for the CDR3: TGTGCCAGCGACAGCGGGAATACCGGGGAGCTGTTTTTT. Translation: CASDSGNTGELFF.

The rearrangement joins TRBV19 to TRBJ1-6; D is ambiguous. Germline-derived CDR1 and CDR2 are LNHDA and SQIVND (reference sequence). The CDR3 sequence is 15 residues long. The V end was cut by 5 bases, the J end by 7 bases, with 15 bases between. The CDR3 protein is CASSLGPEGNSPLHF. Written as DNA, the CDR3 is TGTGCCAGTAGTTTAGGGCCCGAGGGAAATTCACCCCTCCACTTT.

The rearrangement links TRBV7-9 to TRBJ1-1; D call uncertain. This CDR3 is 14 amino acids long. Per the germline V gene, CDR1 is SEHNR and CDR2 is FQNEAQ (reference sequence). The V end was cut by 5 bases, the J end by 1 base, with 11 bases between. The CDR3 sequence is CASSRPAGNTEAFF. CDR3 DNA: TGTGCCAGCAGCCGCCCAGCGGGGAACACTGAAGCTTTCTTT.

The chain recombines TRBV29-1 with TRBJ2-1, with D possibly being TRBD1 (5 bases). The CDR3 loop spans 13 amino acids. Trimming took off 4 bases at V and 8 bases at J, with 15 bases between the two ends. CDR1 SQVTM and CDR2 ANQGSEA come from the germline V gene. The CDR3 is CSVGGPQGHEQFF. CDR3 DNA: TGCAGCGTTGGAGGTCCCCAGGGCCATGAGCAGTTCTTC.

The gene calls are TRBV7-8 and TRBJ1-5; D gene unclear. Trimming took off 2 bases at V and 0 bases at J, with 17 bases between the two ends. Germline CDR1 reads SGHVS; CDR2 reads FQNEAQ. This CDR3 is built from 18 residues. In DNA form, the CDR3 reads TGTGCCAGCAGCTTACTTCGCATTACAGACCTTAGCAATCAGCCCCAGCATTTT. The encoded protein is CASSLLRITDLSNQPQHF.

The chain couples TRBV15 to TRBJ1-1; 9 bases agree with TRBD1. The trim removed 8 bases at V and 5 bases at J, leaving 3 bases unmatched. Germline CDR1 LNHNV, CDR2 YYDKDF (reference sequence). This CDR3 is 12 amino acids long. DNA for the CDR3: TGTGCCACCGGACAGGGGTATACTGAAGCTTTCTTT. Its translation is CATGQGYTEAFF.

CDR3 in amino acids: CASTFNTEAFF. The DNA for the CDR3 is TGTGCCAGCACATTTAACACTGAAGCTTTCTTT. The chain couples TRBV6-6 to TRBJ1-1; D not resolved. The germline V gene encodes CDR1 MNHNY and CDR2 SVGAGI (reference sequence). CDR3 length: 11 amino acids. Trimming pared 7 bases from V and 2 bases from J, leaving 5 bases between.

The chain joins TRBV7-2 to TRBJ2-7; perhaps TRBD2 as D (5 bases). Germline-derived CDR1 and CDR2 are SGHTA and FQGNSA. Between the trimmed V and J ends, which lost 4 bases and 0 bases, there was a span of 10 bases. The CDR3 is 14 residues long. CDR3 loop: CASSSNRDSYEQYF. DNA for the CDR3: TGTGCCAGCAGCTCAAACCGGGACTCCTACGAGCAGTACTTC.